This T cell receptor beta chain was identified during a study of identical twins. Study-wide results and limits: Zero-insertion analyses were open to partial confounding by invariant MAIT and iNKT cells.

The CDR3 is 17 residues long. CDR1 and CDR2 (germline): SGHRS, YFSETQ. The V end was cut by 2 bases, the J end by 0 bases, with 16 bases between. Template switching added a universal primer binding site, and final cDNA carried unique molecular identifiers. One entry per CDR3 protein, called by TCRdb with MiXCR from the 5' RACE reads. This table holds over 500,000 distinct CDR3 sequences, 22% found once. In its sample, this clonotype was seen a few times. Antigen: not known. These data are also associated with another study on T cells expressing NK-cell markers. That report adds: Dominant NKG2C+ clonotypes made up about 1.0-7.0% of CD8+ T cells in about six donors. Certain NKG2C+ T cell clones were expanded, and their HCMV specificity remained unclear.

The specimen sequenced was CD4+ T cells sorted from blood. This receptor was taken from a woman younger than 30 in good health. The V and J genes are TRBV5-1 and TRBJ2-3, with a weak D call TRBD1 (6 bases). The CDR3: CASSLLVRGDSTDTQYF. CDR3 sequence (DNA): TGCGCCAGCAGCTTACTCGTCAGGGGTGATAGCACAGATACGCAGTATTTT.